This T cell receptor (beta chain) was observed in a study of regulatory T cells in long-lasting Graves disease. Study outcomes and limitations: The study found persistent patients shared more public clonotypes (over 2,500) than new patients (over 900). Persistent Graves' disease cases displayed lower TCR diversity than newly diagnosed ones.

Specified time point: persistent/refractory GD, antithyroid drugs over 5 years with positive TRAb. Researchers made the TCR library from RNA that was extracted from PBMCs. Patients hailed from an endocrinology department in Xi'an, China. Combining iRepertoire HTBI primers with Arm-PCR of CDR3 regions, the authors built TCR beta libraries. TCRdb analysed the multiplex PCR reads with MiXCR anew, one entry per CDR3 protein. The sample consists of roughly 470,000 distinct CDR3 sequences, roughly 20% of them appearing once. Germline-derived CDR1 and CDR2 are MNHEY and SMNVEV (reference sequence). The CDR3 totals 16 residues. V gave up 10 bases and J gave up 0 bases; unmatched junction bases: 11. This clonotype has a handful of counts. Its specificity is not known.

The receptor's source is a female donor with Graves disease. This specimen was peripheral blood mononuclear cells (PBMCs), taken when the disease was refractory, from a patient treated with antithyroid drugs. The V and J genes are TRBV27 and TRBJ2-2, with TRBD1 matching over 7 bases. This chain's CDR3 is CATQDRSAANTGELFF. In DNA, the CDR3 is TGTGCCACCCAGGACAGGTCAGCAGCGAACACCGGGGAGCTGTTTTTT.